This T cell receptor (beta chain) was recorded in a study of T cells after yellow fever vaccination. This clonotype was observed a handful of times. Its target is unknown. TCRdb reanalysed the 5' RACE reads using MiXCR and keeps one entry per CDR3 protein. The sample has under 400,000 distinct CDR3 sequences, 11% seen once; the top ten hold 18%. Findings and limits, study-wide: Reappearing after the booster were most of the clones from primary vaccination (approximately 96% CD4, 88% CD8).

Germline V gene sequence: CDR1 MNHEY, CDR2 SMNVEV (reference sequence). Trimming cost V 0 bases and J 8 bases, with 12 bases left between them. The CDR3 totals 14 residues. The rearrangement joins TRBV27 to TRBJ2-3; no firm D call. This clonotype was obtained from a man between 18 and 35 years old who received the YFV17D yellow fever vaccine. The source material was PBMCs, sampled on the day of the first yellow fever vaccination. CDR3 DNA: TGTGCCAGCAGTTTATCGGCGGACGCACTTACGCAGTATTTT. Translated, it gives CASSLSADALTQYF.